This is a list of T cell receptor beta chains from one sample in a study of cytotoxic CD8 clonotypes in ibrutinib-treated CLL. Sequencing was performed with immunoSEQ multiplex PCR; in TCRdb, only in-frame clones are kept and a portion is missing. This table holds hundreds of thousands of clones, about 64% found once. The input for sequencing was PBMCs, taken after 36 months of ibrutinib treatment. The receptors stem from a human donor with chronic lymphocytic leukemia. Each CDR3 is given with its conserved first and last residue. The D gene is left open where the match is weak. Not all rows give a size; the values are once, few, many and, for expanded clones, a class.

size	D	V	J	DNA	CDR3
few	TRBD1	TRBV10-2	TRBJ1-2	TGCGCCAGCAGTACCCGGGACAGGGGTGGCTACACCTTC	CASSTRDRGGYTF
few	.	TRBV9	TRBJ1-1	TGTGCCAGCAGCGTAGTATCGGGAGGGACTGAAGCTTTCTTT	CASSVVSGGTEAFF
.	.	TRBV4-1	TRBJ1-1	TGCGCCAGCAGCCAAGATCCAGGTACGGACACTGAAGCTTTCTTT	CASSQDPGTDTEAFF
.	TRBD2	TRBV7-2	TRBJ2-7	TGTGCCAGCAGCTCAAGGGGGACTAGCGGGGTAGACTACGAGCAGTACTTC	CASSSRGTSGVDYEQYF
.	.	TRBV6-5	TRBJ2-3	TGTGCCAGCAGCCTCCCGGGGGCGGATACGCAGTATTTT	CASSLPGADTQYF
many	.	TRBV29-1	TRBJ1-2	TGCAGCGTGCCCGAGGGCGTAGATGGCTACACCTTC	CSVPEGVDGYTF
once	.	TRBV4-1	TRBJ1-2	TGCGCCAGCAGCCACCCCCGGGGCCCGGGCTATGGCTACACCTTC	CASSHPRGPGYGYTF
.	.	TRBV5-8	TRBJ1-2	TGTGCCAGCAGCTTGGGCCTAGGGGGATATGGCTACACCTTC	CASSLGLGGYGYTF
few	.	TRBV5-1	TRBJ2-7	TGCGCCAGCAGCCCAGGGGCTAGCGGCTCCTACGAGCAGTACTTC	CASSPGASGSYEQYF
few	.	TRBV7-8	TRBJ1-6	TGTGCCAGCAGCCCCGGACGGACTAATTCACCCCTCCACTTT	CASSPGRTNSPLHF
few	TRBD2	TRBV6-5	TRBJ2-5	TGTGCCAGCAGGAAGACTAGCGGGAGAATAGAGACCCAGTACTTC	CASRKTSGRIETQYF
few	.	TRBV6-1	TRBJ2-2	TGTGCCAGCAGTGGGAGAGGTCAGGGGCGTGAGAACACCGGGGAGCTGTTTTTT	CASSGRGQGRENTGELFF
.	.	TRBV14	TRBJ2-3	TGTGCCAGCAGCCAGATCCAGCTTAGCACAGATACGCAGTATTTT	CASSQIQLSTDTQYF
.	TRBD2	TRBV4-1	TRBJ2-7	TGCGCCAGCAGCCAGGGAGCGGGAGGGCTCTACGAGCAGTACTTC	CASSQGAGGLYEQYF
few	TRBD1	TRBV7-9	TRBJ2-5	TGTGCCAGCAGCTTAGCGGGACAGGGGGCAACTCTTGTGGACTTC	CASSLAGQGATLVDF
.	TRBD2	TRBV18	TRBJ2-7	TGTGCCAGCTCACTGGGGACTAGCGGGTCCTACGAGCAGTACTTC	CASSLGTSGSYEQYF
.	TRBD1	TRBV28	TRBJ1-1	TGTGCCAGCAGTTGGGACAGGGAAATGAACACTGAAGCTTTCTTT	CASSWDREMNTEAFF
.	TRBD1	TRBV15	TRBJ2-7	TGTGCCACCAGCAGAGAACTCACAGGGGTCTACGAGCAGTACTTC	CATSRELTGVYEQYF
once	.	TRBV29-1	TRBJ2-2	TGCAGCGTTGAAGCGGGAACGAACACCGGGGAGCTGTTTTTT	CSVEAGTNTGELFF
.	.	TRBV5-1	TRBJ2-3	TGCGCCAGCAGCTTGGAAGTAGATACGCAGTATTTT	CASSLEVDTQYF
.	TRBD2	TRBV5-4	TRBJ2-1	TGTGCCAGCAGCTTGGCCTTACTAGCGGGAGGGGCCCAGGGGTACAATGAGCAGTTCTTC	CASSLALLAGGAQGYNEQFF
few	TRBD1	TRBV27	TRBJ2-1	TGTGCCAGCAGTTTTAATGACAGGGGTGAGCAGTTCTTC	CASSFNDRGEQFF
.	.	TRBV5-1	TRBJ2-3	TGCGCCAGCAGCTTGGTAGGCAGGGGCCTTGACCTCACAGATACGCAGTATTTT	CASSLVGRGLDLTDTQYF
.	.	TRBV4-1	TRBJ2-3	TGCGCCAGCAGCCAGGACACCCTAACTTCCACAGATACGCAGTATTTT	CASSQDTLTSTDTQYF
once	.	TRBV19	TRBJ2-7	TGTGCCAGTAGTATAGTCGGCGGCCTCAACCTCTACGAGCAGTACTTC	CASSIVGGLNLYEQYF
.	.	TRBV11-2	TRBJ2-7	TGTGCCAGCAGCTTAGATCTGGACGACGAGCAGTACTTC	CASSLDLDDEQYF
few	.	TRBV11-2	TRBJ2-7	TGTGCCAGCAGCCCGGCTAATATTCTCGGACAGCCCTACGAGCAGTACTTC	CASSPANILGQPYEQYF
.	TRBD2	TRBV25-1	TRBJ2-7	TGTGCCAGCAGTTGGCAAGGACTAGCGGGATTCTACGAGCAGTACTTC	CASSWQGLAGFYEQYF
.	.	TRBV19	TRBJ2-5	TGTGCCAGTAGTTTTGGACGGCGGGAGACCCAGTACTTC	CASSFGRRETQYF
.	TRBD1	TRBV29-1	TRBJ1-4	TGCAGCGTTCGGGACAGGGAAAAACTGTTTTTT	CSVRDREKLFF
.	.	TRBV5-1	TRBJ1-4	TGCGCCAGCAGCTTGGGCCCAGGCGTGGATGAAAAACTGTTTTTT	CASSLGPGVDEKLFF
.	.	TRBV10-3	TRBJ1-1	TGTGCCATCAGTAGTGAGAACACTGAAGCTTTCTTT	CAISSENTEAFF
.	TRBD1	TRBV4-1	TRBJ2-2	TGCGCCAGCAGCCCCGGGACAGGGCCACCCACCGGGGAGCTGTTTTTT	CASSPGTGPPTGELFF